Each of the 22 T cell receptor beta chains below was sequenced from the same sample in a study of early T cells in non-severe SARS-CoV-2 infection. TCRdb re-derived calls from the 5' RACE reads in MiXCR, one entry per CDR3 protein. The table records 66,000 or so distinct CDR3 sequences, about 13% of them present only once. Sequences were obtained from whole blood. The receptors here all came from an adult who was a healthcare worker with PCR-confirmed SARS-CoV-2 infection or an uninfected control (not recorded which).

The rearrangement uses TRBV10-3 and TRBJ2-7, with D perhaps matching TRBD1 (5 bases). V lost 4 bases to trimming and J lost 12 bases, with 16 bases between them. Per germline, CDR1 ENHRY and CDR2 SYGVKD. The CDR3 contains 12 residues. The CDR3 sequence: CAISGKGANRYF. CDR3 DNA sequence: TGTGCCATCAGTGGGAAAGGGGCAAATCGGTACTTC.

The genes are TRBV3-1 and TRBJ1-1; perhaps TRBD1 as D (5 bases). Germline CDR1 LGHDT, CDR2 YNNKEL (reference sequence). V lost 4 bases, J lost 4 bases, and 13 bases lay in between. The CDR3 runs 14 residues. CDR3 in amino acids: CASSPSRGGTEAFF. The CDR3 nucleotides read TGTGCCAGCAGCCCGTCGCGGGGCGGCACTGAAGCTTTCTTT.

This clonotype came up many times. The rearrangement links TRBV11-2 to TRBJ1-3; 10 nucleotides line up with TRBD1. V lost 2 bases to trimming and J lost 3 bases; unmatched junction nucleotides: 7. Germline V gives CDR1 SGHAT, CDR2 FQNNGV. CDR3 length: 17 amino acids. The CDR3 bases are TGTGCCAGCAGCTTAAGGACAGGGGGTAGAGGTGGAAACACCATATATTTT. It yields the protein CASSLRTGGRGGNTIYF.

The chain is built from TRBV9 and TRBJ2-3; no clear D. V dropped 0 bases and J dropped 9 bases, with 11 bases sitting between them. CDR1 and CDR2 (germline): SGDLS, YYNGEE. The CDR3 contains 13 residues. The CDR3 bases are TGTGCCAGCAGCGTAGTTCTCCATGGCACGCAGTATTTT. Translation gives CASSVVLHGTQYF.

This clonotype was detected many times. The chain carries TRBV28 and TRBJ2-5; 15 bases line up with TRBD2. Trimming cost V 5 bases and J 4 bases; bases outside gene matches: 5. CDR1 and CDR2 from the germline V gene are MDHEN and SYDVKM. The CDR3 loop spans 16 amino acids. For the CDR3, the DNA is TGTGCCAGCAGTCCTCCGGGACTAGCGGGAGGAGAGACCCAGTACTTC. Protein sequence: CASSPPGLAGGETQYF.

Ten or more counts support this clonotype. The V gene is TRBV7-6, the J gene TRBJ2-7; 15 bases are a match to TRBD2. The CDR3 sequence is 18 residues long. In germline, CDR1 is SGHVS, CDR2 FNYEAQ. The J segment lost 2 bases and the V segment lost 5 bases, leaving 10 bases of the junction unmatched. CDR3 amino acids: CASSPGGLAGGPAYEQYF. The CDR3 bases are TGTGCCAGCAGCCCCGGAGGACTAGCGGGAGGGCCGGCCTACGAGCAGTACTTC.

This clonotype was counted at least ten times. This chain uses TRBV12-3 or TRBV12-4 with TRBJ1-5; 7 nucleotides line up with TRBD1. This CDR3 region has 14 residues. With 5 bases clipped from V and 2 bases from J, the junction kept 3 bases outside the gene matches. CDR3 bases: TGTGCCAGCAGTCACACAGGGGGCAATCAGCCCCAGCATTTT. Its translation is CASSHTGGNQPQHF.

In its sample, this clonotype was seen many times. The chain employs TRBV5-4 and TRBJ2-1; D is uncertain. Germline loops: CDR1 SGHNT, CDR2 YYREEE (reference sequence). There are 13 residues in the CDR3. Trimming removed 3 bases from V and 7 bases from J, with 11 bases in between. The CDR3 loop is CASSSEPLNEQFF. The DNA for the CDR3 is TGTGCCAGCAGCTCCGAACCACTTAATGAGCAGTTCTTC.

This clonotype came up once. V gene TRBV29-1 combines with J gene TRBJ2-7; either TRBD1 or TRBD2 may supply D (7 bases each). This CDR3 spans 12 amino acids. Trimming cost V 5 bases and J 5 bases, with 13 bases left between them. CDR1 SQVTM and CDR2 ANQGSEA come from the germline V gene. CDR3 protein: CSVRPGGDEQYF. In nucleotides, the CDR3 is TGCAGCGTTCGTCCAGGGGGGGACGAGCAGTACTTC.

This clonotype was recorded many times. The chain has TRBV7-9 and TRBJ1-1; D gene ambiguous. CDR3 length equals 14 residues. V gave up 5 bases and J gave up 0 bases, with 10 bases separating them. The V gene's germline CDR1 is SEHNR and CDR2 FQNEAQ (reference sequence). CDR3 DNA: TGTGCCAGCAGCCTTACACACGTGAACACTGAAGCTTTCTTT. Protein sequence: CASSLTHVNTEAFF.

This clonotype has a count of ten or more. This chain joins TRBV19 and TRBJ2-3; 8 bases are shared with TRBD1. CDR1 LNHDA and CDR2 SQIVND come from the germline V gene (reference sequence). J gave up 6 bases and V 4 bases, and 3 bases lay outside the gene matches. The CDR3 sequence is 13 residues long. CDR3 coding DNA: TGTGCCAGTAGTAAGGACAGGGCGGATACGCAGTATTTT. Its protein is CASSKDRADTQYF.

The V and J genes are TRBV11-3 and TRBJ2-2; possibly TRBD2 for D (5 bases). CDR3 length equals 14 residues. With 5 bases removed from V and 3 bases from J, the gap between germline ends came to 10 bases. Germline values: CDR1 SGHNT, CDR2 YENEEA. This CDR3 is CASSSDGDTGELFF. The CDR3 coding sequence is TGTGCCAGCAGCAGTGACGGGGACACCGGGGAGCTGTTTTTT.

Only a few counts were recorded for this clonotype. The rearrangement uses TRBV11-1 and TRBJ2-5, with D perhaps TRBD2 (6 bases). The V gene's germline CDR1 is SGHAT and CDR2 FQDESV (reference sequence). The length of the CDR3 is 12 residues. The ends were cut back, 5 bases at V and 4 bases at J, with 8 bases in the middle. The CDR3 spells CASSRLGETQYF. In nucleotides, the CDR3 is TGTGCCAGCAGCAGACTAGGAGAGACCCAGTACTTC.

V usage is TRBV20-1 and J usage is TRBJ2-7; D is perhaps TRBD2 (6 bases). The V gene's germline CDR1 is DFQATT and CDR2 SNEGSKA (reference sequence). The CDR3 runs to 11 residues. CDR3 loop: CSLRGSYEQYF. For the CDR3, the DNA is TGCAGCCTTCGGGGGAGCTACGAGCAGTACTTC.

The chain uses TRBV28 and TRBJ2-1, with D tentatively TRBD2 (6 bases). With 2 bases removed from V and 10 bases from J, the gap between germline ends came to 18 bases. The CDR3 length is 15 residues. Germline values: CDR1 MDHEN, CDR2 SYDVKM. The CDR3: CASSLTQLTSLEQFF. The CDR3 nucleotides are TGTGCCAGCAGTTTAACCCAACTCACTAGCTTAGAGCAGTTCTTC.

Notes on this clonotype: A much more abundant neighbour one base away suggests this may be a read error. The chain joins TRBV7-2 to TRBJ2-7, with D hard to call. Germline CDR1 is SGHTA and CDR2 is FQGNSA. This CDR3 has 13 residues. CDR3 loop: CACSLDRKYEQYF. CDR3 bases: TGTGCCTGCAGCTTAGATCGGAAGTACGAGCAGTACTTC.

V gene TRBV7-9 combines with J gene TRBJ2-3; 8 bases are a match to TRBD1. This CDR3 comprises 15 residues. V shed 5 bases, J shed 2 bases, and the junction held 6 bases outside the gene matches. The germline CDR1 and CDR2 sequences are SEHNR and FQNEAQ (reference sequence). The chain's CDR3 is CASSGQGGFTDTQYF. CDR3 DNA: TGTGCCAGCAGCGGACAGGGAGGATTCACAGATACGCAGTATTTT.

The chain uses TRBV29-1 and TRBJ2-3; D is uncertain. The CDR3 extends over 14 amino acids. The V end lost 0 bases, the J end lost 5 bases, and 12 bases lay between the germline ends. Germline V gives CDR1 SQVTM, CDR2 ANQGSEA. This chain's CDR3 is CSVEDKTGVDTQYF. The DNA of the CDR3 is TGCAGCGTTGAAGACAAGACGGGTGTAGATACGCAGTATTTT.

The rearrangement joins TRBV20-1 to TRBJ2-2; 10 bases are a match to TRBD2. The CDR3 loop spans 15 amino acids. J gave up 3 bases and V 1 base, and 2 bases lay outside the gene matches. The V gene's germline CDR1 is DFQATT and CDR2 SNEGSKA (reference sequence). The CDR3 DNA reads TGCAGTGCTAGAGGGACTAGCGGTTACACCGGGGAGCTGTTTTTT. Amino acids: CSARGTSGYTGELFF.

There are a few counts of this clonotype. V and J are TRBV6-2 or TRBV6-3 and TRBJ2-7; 7 nucleotides line up with TRBD1. CDR1 is MNHEY, CDR2 SVGEGT, per germline. J lost 2 bases, V lost 6 bases, and 4 bases had no gene match. The length of the CDR3 is 13 residues. CDR3 sequence: CASSRTGAYEQYF. CDR3 in DNA: TGTGCCAGCAGCCGGACAGGAGCCTACGAGCAGTACTTC.

The chain couples TRBV28 to TRBJ1-4; D gene ambiguous. V was shortened by 2 bases and J by 8 bases, with 3 bases between the two germline ends. The CDR3 consists of 11 residues. Germline V gene data show CDR1 as MDHEN and CDR2 as SYDVKM. The CDR3 loop is CASSLAEKLFF. The CDR3 region has the DNA TGTGCCAGCAGTTTAGCCGAAAAACTGTTTTTT.

This clonotype has at least ten counts. The rearrangement links TRBV5-1 to TRBJ2-7; D is unresolved. With 0 bases removed from V and 3 bases from J, the gap between germline ends came to 7 bases. This CDR3 has 13 residues. Germline V gene lookup returns CDR1 SGHRS and CDR2 YFSETQ. DNA for the CDR3: TGCGCCAGCAGCTTGGGTGTAGGCTACGAGCAGTACTTC. The encoded protein is CASSLGVGYEQYF.